The rows below give T cell receptor beta chains drawn from one sample of a study of T cell responses to AZD1222 COVID-19 vaccine. Sequenced by immunoSEQ multiplex PCR; TCRdb stores in-frame clones only, minus some. The table includes about 180,000 clones, around 90% detected once. The input for sequencing was peripheral blood, taken 28 days after the second AZD1222 dose. Receptors originate from an adult who received the AZD1222 COVID-19 vaccine. Both conserved end residues are part of each CDR3. Clone size is given for some rows only: seen once, a few or many times, or a class if the clone is expanded.

>TRBV7-9|NA|TRBJ2-7
CASSATGGVVYEQYF
>TRBV18|once|TRBJ1-4
CASSSGQGKEKLFF
>TRBV5-1|NA|TRBJ2-1
CASSYPGAFNEQFF
>TRBV7-9|NA|TRBJ2-1
CASSSATLALSEQFF
>TRBV5-1|NA|TRBJ1-1
CASSLPGQNTEAFF
>TRBV18|NA|TRBJ1-5
CASSPGGQGSDQPQHF
>TRBV19|NA|TRBJ1-1
CASSIGGNTEAFF
>TRBV19|once|TRBJ2-1
CASSDTGTSGSDEQFF
>TRBV5-4|NA|TRBJ1-5
CAPNPRPRPNQPQHF
>TRBV12-3/TRBV12-4|NA|TRBJ1-5
CASSAAGGQPQHF
>TRBV7-2|few|TRBJ2-5
CASSLPGRAETQYF
>TRBV10-3|NA|TRBJ2-3
CAISETPTGSGTQYF
>TRBV11-1|NA|TRBJ1-6
CASSLALNSPLHF
>TRBV11-3|NA|TRBJ2-2
CASSFNGGHDDRELFF
>TRBV5-1|once|TRBJ1-3
CASRAGISGNTIYF
>TRBV10-1|NA|TRBJ1-1
CASSPSPLRESTEAFF
>TRBV10-2|NA|TRBJ1-2
CASSESGRINYGYTF
>TRBV11-3|NA|TRBJ2-3
CASSLGMGSGPDTQYF
>TRBV4-1|NA|TRBJ1-5
CASSQDMQGLNQPQHF
>TRBV29-1|NA|TRBJ2-1
CSVDPSSGKYNEQFF
>TRBV4-3|NA|TRBJ1-5
CASSQDSTGNQPQHF
>TRBV13|once|TRBJ2-7
CASSSRDGAHEQYF
>TRBV18|NA|TRBJ1-4
CASSLETNEKLFF
>TRBV6-5|NA|TRBJ1-6
CASSYGGYNSPLHF
>TRBV5-6|NA|TRBJ1-6
CASSLNSLSSYNSPLHF
>TRBV19|NA|TRBJ2-5
CASSIVGLAGTQYF